A single T cell receptor beta chain is shown here with its context. The data belong to a study of radiation and T cells in renal cell carcinoma. Assay: immunoSEQ multiplex PCR; the TCRdb copy retains only in-frame clones and omits some. The sample holds about 59,000 clones, 78% seen once. CDR1 is GTSNPN and CDR2 is SVGIG in the germline V gene (reference sequence). The CDR3 is made up of 14 amino acids. V trimming: 1 base; J trimming: 4 bases; junction bases outside the gene matches: 6. Time point reported: baseline pretreatment blood. Stated treatment: 15 Gy SBRT to primary tumor, nephrectomy 4 weeks later.

The source material was blood, sampled from a patient whose treatment included radiotherapy and nephrectomy. The TCR was taken from a man between 60 and 75 years old with renal cell carcinoma. The chain recombines TRBV30 with TRBJ2-7, with TRBD2 matching 8 bases. The CDR3: CAWSEASGFYEQYF. Written as DNA, the CDR3 is TGTGCCTGGAGTGAGGCTAGCGGGTTTTACGAGCAGTACTTC. Using reference TRBV30 and TRBJ2-7 for the parts outside the CDR3, the full variable domain is SQTIHQWPATLVQPVGSPLSLECTVEGTSNPNLYWYRQAAGRGLQLLFYSVGIGQISSEVPQNLSASRPQDRQFILSSKKLLLSDSGFYLCAWSEASGFYEQYFGPGTRLTVT.